These 29 T cell receptor beta chains originate from one sample sequenced in a study of human T cells and chemical hapten exposure. Time point described: patch test 1, 2 weeks after DPC sensitization. Treatment denoted: therapeutic diphenylcyclopropenone sensitization with weekly scalp DPC. Using its own MiXCR run on the RACE reads, TCRdb lists one record per CDR3 protein. The repertoire holds over 95,000 distinct CDR3 sequences, with approximately 13% as singletons. The specimen comprised whole blood, sampled in connection with sensitization to the hapten diphenylcyclopropenone (DPC). These receptor sequences come from a woman aged 40-49 years with alopecia areata. Some clones in this sample may be carry-over from other donors' samples.

The V and J genes are TRBV20-1 and TRBJ1-2; 10 bases map to TRBD1. The trim removed 5 bases at V and 4 bases at J, leaving 10 bases unmatched. This CDR3 is 15 amino acids long. Per germline, CDR1 DFQATT and CDR2 SNEGSKA (reference sequence). The CDR3 nucleotides read TGCAGTGCTCCACCTGGGACAGGGGACAGCTATGGCTACACCTTC. It yields the protein CSAPPGTGDSYGYTF.

V is TRBV3-1 and J is TRBJ2-2; TRBD1 matches 8 bases. V shed 5 bases and J 6 bases; nucleotides not matched to a gene: 29. Germline V gene sequence: CDR1 LGHDT, CDR2 YNNKEL (reference sequence). The length of the CDR3 is 22 residues. CDR3 protein: CASSSTTFPDRVGFGSPGELFF. DNA for the CDR3: TGTGCCAGCAGCTCTACAACCTTCCCGGACAGGGTTGGGTTTGGGTCGCCCGGGGAGCTGTTTTTT.

This chain links TRBV9 with TRBJ2-1; D not resolved. The CDR3 covers 13 residues. Looked up from germline, CDR1 is SGDLS and CDR2 is YYNGEE. Trimming left V 0 bases short and J 4 bases short, with 5 bases between. The CDR3 DNA reads as TGTGCCAGCAGCGTAGCTGATTACAATGAGCAGTTCTTC. Residues: CASSVADYNEQFF.

This clonotype turned up a few times. V gene TRBV25-1 combines with J gene TRBJ2-2; 10 nucleotides match TRBD1. Germline loops: CDR1 MGHDK, CDR2 SYGVNS. This CDR3 is 14 amino acids long. Losses at the gene ends were 7 bases for V and 4 bases for J; bases not matched to a gene: 3. In nucleotides, the CDR3 is TGTGCCAGCACCGGGACAGGGGCCACCGGGGAGCTGTTTTTT. Its translation: CASTGTGATGELFF.

The chain is built from TRBV12-3 or TRBV12-4 and TRBJ1-6, with TRBD1 as a possible D gene (5 bases). The V and J ends lost 1 base and 5 bases respectively, with 9 bases between them. The CDR3 spans 15 residues. The CDR3 DNA sequence: TGTGCCAGCAGTTTAGAGACAGCCAATAATTCACCCCTCCACTTT. This encodes CASSLETANNSPLHF.

This clonotype was seen many times. The gene calls are TRBV27 and TRBJ2-3, with unresolved D. The CDR3 sequence is 13 residues long. Germline values: CDR1 MNHEY, CDR2 SMNVEV (reference sequence). Trimming removed 6 bases at V and 2 bases at J, with 9 bases between. CDR3 sequence: CASRGGPTDTQYF. CDR3 bases: TGTGCCAGCAGGGGTGGCCCCACAGATACGCAGTATTTT.

The rearrangement joins TRBV28 to TRBJ2-7; D might be TRBD1 (5 bases). The germline gives CDR1 MDHEN, CDR2 SYDVKM. The germline V and J ends were trimmed by 3 bases and 0 bases, with 6 bases remaining between them. The CDR3 runs to 13 residues. The CDR3 loop is CASSLGHSYEQYF. The CDR3 DNA sequence: TGTGCCAGCAGTTTGGGGCACTCCTACGAGCAGTACTTC.

This clonotype was found many times. The chain links TRBV12-3 or TRBV12-4 to TRBJ2-4, with 8 bases lining up with TRBD1. This CDR3 comprises 15 residues. The V gene end was trimmed by 7 bases and the J gene end by 2 bases; junction bases not matched to a gene: 7. The CDR3 loop reads CASTPQGASKNIQYF. CDR3 sequence (DNA): TGTGCCAGCACCCCCCAGGGGGCTTCCAAAAACATTCAGTACTTC.

This clonotype has ten or more counts. CDR3 sequence (DNA): TGTGCCAGCAGTTTTGGGGGGGTCCTCGACGAGCAGTACTTC. Its protein product is CASSFGGVLDEQYF. The chain couples TRBV28 to TRBJ2-7; 7 bases line up with TRBD2. This CDR3 is built from 14 residues. The V gene end was trimmed by 3 bases and the J gene end by 5 bases; junction bases not matched to a gene: 7. Germline CDR1 MDHEN, CDR2 SYDVKM.

This clonotype has at least ten counts. V and J are TRBV27 and TRBJ2-2, with TRBD1 as a possible D gene (6 bases). The V gene lost 5 bases and the J gene lost 4 bases, with 14 bases spanning the gap. CDR1 is MNHEY, CDR2 SMNVEV, per germline (reference sequence). CDR3 length: 15 amino acids. For the CDR3, the DNA is TGTGCCAGCAGTCTTCAGGGGTTAGGCACCGGGGAGCTGTTTTTT. This codes for CASSLQGLGTGELFF.

This clonotype was found a few times. The chain links TRBV7-2 to TRBJ2-4; TRBD2 aligns across 7 bases. The germline V gene has CDR1 SGHTA and CDR2 FQGNSA. The CDR3 extends over 16 amino acids. V was clipped by 5 bases and J by 1 base; unmatched bases: 8. CDR3 protein: CASSPLSGLAKNIQYF. DNA of the CDR3: TGTGCCAGCAGCCCCCTTAGCGGGCTGGCCAAAAACATTCAGTACTTC. Filled out from reference TRBV7-2 and TRBJ2-4, the complete variable domain reads GAGVSQSPSNKVTEKGKDVELRCDPISGHTALYWYRQSLGQGLEFLIYFQGNSAPDKSGLPSDRFSAERTGGSVSTLTIQRTQQEDSAVYLCASSPLSGLAKNIQYFGAGTRLSVL.

The table lists this clonotype with many counts. The chain carries TRBV28 and TRBJ2-1; no reliable D call. The CDR3 is 13 amino acids. Germline CDR1 and CDR2: MDHEN and SYDVKM. Trimming pared 5 bases from V and 4 bases from J, leaving 9 bases between. The DNA of the CDR3 is TGTGCCAGCAGTCGAGTCAATTACAATGAGCAGTTCTTC. Protein product: CASSRVNYNEQFF.

V gene TRBV5-1 combines with J gene TRBJ1-1; unclear D gene. V lost 2 bases, J lost 7 bases, and 15 bases lay in between. Germline V CDR1 and CDR2: SGHRS, YFSETQ. The CDR3 runs to 14 residues. This CDR3 is CASSLASGKLEAFF. The CDR3 nucleotides read TGCGCCAGCAGCTTAGCGTCGGGGAAACTTGAAGCTTTCTTT.

The V and J genes are TRBV28 and TRBJ2-7, with 14 bases identical to TRBD2. Germline CDR1 is MDHEN and CDR2 is SYDVKM. V gave up 6 bases and J gave up 0 bases; unmatched junction bases: 7. The CDR3 covers 17 residues. The CDR3 DNA follows: TGTGCCAGCAGCCCCGGACTAGCGGGAGGAGTCTCCTACGAGCAGTACTTC. It is translated as CASSPGLAGGVSYEQYF.

On this clonotype itself: A clone one base away is much larger, so this may be a read error. This chain uses TRBV10-2 with TRBJ2-1; 10 bases align to TRBD2. CDR3 size: 14 residues. Germline V lookup: CDR1 WSHSY, CDR2 SAAADI. V was clipped by 6 bases and J by 7 bases; unmatched bases: 6. The CDR3 DNA is TGCGCCAGCAGACCAGCGGGAGGGGAGAATGAGCAGTTCTTC. This codes for CASRPAGGENEQFF.

This clonotype turned up a few times. The chain combines TRBV28 with TRBJ1-5, with a possible D match to TRBD1 (5 bases). Germline CDR1 reads MDHEN; CDR2 reads SYDVKM. Deletions cut 11 bases from V and 3 bases from J, with 17 bases between. This CDR3 has 14 residues. The CDR3 sequence: CAFGVGGINQPQHF. The DNA for the CDR3 is TGTGCCTTCGGTGTCGGGGGTATCAATCAGCCCCAGCATTTT.

This rearrangement joins TRBV6-4 to TRBJ2-1, with D possibly matching TRBD2 (6 bases). Germline assignment: CDR1 MRHNA and CDR2 SNTAGT. V was trimmed by 2 bases and J by 5 bases, leaving 10 bases between them. The CDR3 totals 14 residues. Written as DNA, the CDR3 is TGTGCCAGCAGTGACGGCGGGGATCACAATGAGCAGTTCTTC. It encodes CASSDGGDHNEQFF.

This clonotype was detected many times. The V gene is TRBV4-2, the J gene TRBJ2-1; 8 bases are shared with TRBD2. CDR1 is LGHNA, CDR2 YNFKEQ, per germline. After removal of 3 bases from V and 2 bases from J, the junction contained 6 bases not matched to a gene. This CDR3 has 16 amino acids. The CDR3 DNA reads as TGTGCCAGCAGCCAGGACCAGACTAGCGCCTACAATGAGCAGTTCTTC. Its protein product is CASSQDQTSAYNEQFF.

In this sample, this clonotype turned up a few times. V and J are TRBV21-1 and TRBJ2-2; TRBD2 reflects the table's D call only, with no check against the DNA. TRBV21-1 is a documented pseudogene. The CDR3 is made up of 15 amino acids. CDR3 sequence: CASMPTSGSTGELFF. CDR3 bases: TGTGCCAGCATGCCGACTAGCGGGAGTACCGGGGAGCTGTTTTTT.

This clonotype was recorded many times. CDR3 sequence reads: CASSGSSYNEQFF. The CDR3 nucleotides read TGCGCCAGCAGCGGGAGCTCCTACAATGAGCAGTTCTTC. The gene calls are TRBV10-2 and TRBJ2-1; perhaps TRBD2 as D (6 bases). The germline gives CDR1 WSHSY, CDR2 SAAADI. This CDR3 contains 13 residues. V was shortened by 6 bases and J by 0 bases, with 6 bases between the two germline ends.

This sequence joins TRBV7-9 and TRBJ2-5; 7 bases line up with TRBD1. V lost 6 bases, J lost 4 bases, and 14 bases stayed unmatched. The CDR3 spans 16 residues. Germline CDR1 is SEHNR and CDR2 is FQNEAQ (reference sequence). CDR3 DNA: TGTGCCAGCAGTATGCCACGGACAGGCGACCGAGAGACCCAGTACTTC. Translated, it gives CASSMPRTGDRETQYF. The complete variable domain, with remaining parts taken from reference TRBV7-9 and TRBJ2-5, reads DTGVSQNPRHKITKRGQNVTFRCDPISEHNRLYWYRQTLGQGPEFLTYFQNEAQLEKSRLLSDRFSAERPKGSFSTLEIQRTEQGDSAMYLCASSMPRTGDRETQYFGPGTRLLVL.

This clonotype occurred a few times. The rearrangement joins TRBV6-5 to TRBJ1-2; no clear D gene. Germline loops: CDR1 MNHEY, CDR2 SVGAGI. The CDR3 loop spans 15 amino acids. V dropped 2 bases and J dropped 0 bases, with 10 bases sitting between them. The CDR3 nucleotides are TGTGCCAGCAGTTACCTTGGCGGACCTAACTATGGCTACACCTTC. It translates to CASSYLGGPNYGYTF.

The sample holds a few counts of this clonotype. The V gene is TRBV29-1, the J gene TRBJ2-1; D not resolved. Trimming left V 4 bases short and J 0 bases short, with 13 bases between. Germline V gene sequence: CDR1 SQVTM, CDR2 ANQGSEA. This CDR3 has 15 amino acids. Written as DNA, the CDR3 is TGCAGCGTTGTAGGTTTGGTGAGCTCCTACAATGAGCAGTTCTTC. Protein product: CSVVGLVSSYNEQFF.

Sample share makes this clonotype medium-sized. This rearrangement joins TRBV28 to TRBJ2-7; tentatively, D is TRBD2 (5 bases). Between the trimmed V and J ends, which lost 8 bases and 7 bases, there was a span of 15 bases. Per germline, CDR1 MDHEN and CDR2 SYDVKM. The CDR3 has 12 residues. CDR3 amino acids: CASSPLTGEQYF. The CDR3 DNA follows: TGTGCCAGCTCCCCCTTGACGGGAGAGCAGTACTTC.

Only a few counts were recorded for this clonotype. This chain connects TRBV3-1 to TRBJ2-5, with D perhaps TRBD2 (5 bases). CDR3 length: 13 residues. The germline V gene encodes CDR1 LGHDT and CDR2 YNNKEL (reference sequence). With 0 bases removed from V and 4 bases from J, the gap between germline ends came to 6 bases. The CDR3 DNA sequence: TGTGCCAGCAGCCAAGACGAGGGAGAGACCCAGTACTTC. Protein sequence: CASSQDEGETQYF.

As regards this clonotype: At one end, the junction sequence differs from germline, possibly due to a read error. The CDR3 DNA sequence: TGCAGCGTTGATATGGCTTACGGGCAGTACTTC. It yields the protein CSVDMAYGQYF. The chain links TRBV29-1 to TRBJ2-7; D ambiguous. The CDR3 has 11 amino acids. CDR1 is SQVTM and CDR2 is ANQGSEA in the germline V gene.

The sample holds many counts of this clonotype. V usage is TRBV12-3 or TRBV12-4 and J usage is TRBJ2-3; 12 bases agree with TRBD1. The V and J ends lost 7 bases and 4 bases, in that order; junction bases with no gene match: 6. This CDR3 region has 15 residues. CDR3 loop: CASNHGTGGADTQYF. CDR3 DNA: TGTGCCAGCAACCACGGGACAGGGGGCGCAGATACGCAGTATTTT.

This clonotype has only a few counts. This chain links TRBV9 with TRBJ2-3; D is perhaps TRBD1 (8 bases). Trimming took off 4 bases at V and 0 bases at J, with 18 bases between the two ends. CDR3 size: 17 residues. Germline CDR1 reads SGDLS; CDR2 reads YYNGEE. This CDR3 is CASSPTGDYSSTDTQYF. The CDR3 DNA reads TGTGCCAGCAGCCCGACAGGGGACTACTCGAGCACAGATACGCAGTATTTT.

The rearrangement joins TRBV7-9 to TRBJ1-5; perhaps TRBD1 as D (6 bases). The germline V and J ends were trimmed by 0 bases and 0 bases, with 15 bases remaining between them. CDR3 size: 18 residues. Germline lookup yields CDR1 SEHNR and CDR2 FQNEAQ (reference sequence). CDR3 loop: CASSLAPRGRGSNQPQHF. The CDR3 DNA reads TGTGCCAGCAGCTTAGCTCCCCGCGGCAGGGGTAGCAATCAGCCCCAGCATTTT.